The 26 T cell receptor beta chains in this list originate from one sample, sequenced in a study of control samples from healthy donors and cancer patients. Sequencing was performed with immunoSEQ multiplex PCR; in TCRdb, only in-frame clones are kept and a portion is missing. The repertoire holds over 75,000 clones, with just under 85% as singletons. The sequencing sample was made of blood. Receptors were obtained from a young man in good health.

The chain has TRBV21-1 and TRBJ2-7; the D segment call TRBD1 is taken from the table without a DNA check. TRBV21-1 is given as a pseudogene. The CDR3 loop spans 15 amino acids. DNA of the CDR3: TGTGCCAGCACCAAACCGGGACAGGAAGACTACGAGCAGTACTTC. Its translation: CASTKPGQEDYEQYF.

The table lists this clone with a count of one. This chain connects TRBV6-1 to TRBJ2-7; TRBD2 might be the D (6 bases). Looked up from germline, CDR1 is MNHNS and CDR2 is SASEGT. V shed 0 bases and J shed 4 bases, with 10 bases lying between them. CDR3 length: 14 amino acids. The CDR3 DNA is TGTGCCAGCAGTGAAGCGGCAGGACTATACGAGCAGTACTTC. It specifies CASSEAAGLYEQYF.

On this clone: The same CDR3 is also encoded by other DNA sequences in this sample. The CDR3 here is CASSFDPSGNTIYF. The CDR3 coding sequence is TGCGCCAGCAGCTTTGACCCCTCTGGAAACACCATATATTTT. J is TRBJ1-3 and V is TRBV5-1, with no clear D. V was shortened by 2 bases and J by 0 bases, with 6 bases between the two germline ends. The CDR3 extends over 14 amino acids. Germline CDR1 is SGHRS and CDR2 is YFSETQ.

The chain carries TRBV3-1 (or the pseudogene TRBV3-2) and TRBJ2-1; 8 bases are shared with TRBD1. With V trimmed by 0 bases and J by 4 bases, 5 bases remained unmatched. Germline assignment: CDR1 LGHDT and CDR2 YNNKEL (reference sequence). The CDR3 covers 16 residues. This CDR3 is CASSQDPRDRYNEQFF. For the CDR3, the DNA is TGTGCCAGCAGCCAAGACCCCCGGGACAGGTACAATGAGCAGTTCTTC.

This chain uses TRBV11-3 with TRBJ2-1; perhaps D is TRBD1 or TRBD2 (5 bases each). V lost 5 bases and J lost 8, with 10 bases in between. CDR3 size: 12 residues. From germline, CDR1 is SGHNT and CDR2 YENEEA. CDR3 sequence reads: CASSLRGDEQFF. DNA of the CDR3: TGTGCCAGCAGCCTACGGGGCGATGAGCAGTTCTTC.

CDR3 bases: TGTGCCAGCTCAGGGACAGACAATGAAAAACTGTTTTTT. This sequence encodes CASSGTDNEKLFF. The V call is TRBV18, the J call TRBJ1-4, with 7 positions matching TRBD1. Germline V lookup: CDR1 KGHSH, CDR2 LQKENI. The CDR3 spans 13 residues. The trim removed 5 bases at V and 5 bases at J, leaving 2 bases unmatched.

The rearrangement links TRBV6-1 to TRBJ2-7; D could derive from TRBD1 or TRBD2 (5 bases each). The germline gives CDR1 MNHNS, CDR2 SASEGT. The V end was cut by 2 bases, the J end by 2 bases, with 13 bases between. The CDR3 is 15 amino acids. The CDR3 loop reads CASSEREGRTYEQYF. The CDR3 bases are TGTGCCAGCAGTGAACGAGAGGGGCGAACCTACGAGCAGTACTTC.

The chain couples TRBV6-5 to TRBJ2-6; D gene unclear. Germline CDR1 reads MNHEY; CDR2 reads SVGAGI. Between the trimmed V and J ends, which lost 0 bases and 1 base, there was a span of 7 bases. The CDR3 has 16 amino acids. CDR3 in amino acids: CASSYSSGSGANVLTF. The CDR3 DNA sequence: TGTGCCAGCAGTTACTCGTCGGGTTCTGGGGCCAACGTCCTGACTTTC.

This chain connects TRBV28 to TRBJ2-3; TRBD2 matches 9 bases. The CDR3 extends over 17 amino acids. J was trimmed by 0 bases and V by 4 bases; bases with no gene match: 8. The germline V gene has CDR1 MDHEN and CDR2 SYDVKM. CDR3: CASSSLERGASTDTQYF. In DNA form, the CDR3 reads TGTGCCAGCAGTTCCCTCGAGCGGGGGGCGAGCACAGATACGCAGTATTTT.

This chain uses TRBV10-3 with TRBJ2-7; TRBD1 aligns across 10 bases. Germline V lookup: CDR1 ENHRY, CDR2 SYGVKD. Unmatched junction bases numbered 3, after V lost 4 bases and J lost 3 bases. The CDR3 is 14 residues long. The CDR3, as DNA: TGTGCCATCAGTGGCCGGGACAGGGGCTACGAGCAGTACTTC. This translates into CAISGRDRGYEQYF.

This clone was counted a single time. The chain carries TRBV5-1 and TRBJ2-1; the D gene is possibly TRBD1 (6 bases). Per germline, CDR1 SGHRS and CDR2 YFSETQ. The V end was cut by 4 bases, the J end by 0 bases, with 8 bases between. CDR3 length equals 14 residues. The CDR3 loop is CASSVGGSYNEQFF. The CDR3 DNA sequence: TGCGCCAGCAGCGTAGGGGGCTCCTACAATGAGCAGTTCTTC.

This chain links TRBV30 with TRBJ1-2; D ambiguous. V dropped 3 bases and J dropped 1 base, with 6 bases sitting between them. CDR3 length: 12 amino acids. Germline V CDR1 and CDR2: GTSNPN, SVGIG (reference sequence). The DNA for the CDR3 is TGTGCCTGGAGCCAGGTTAACTATGGCTACACCTTC. Translation: CAWSQVNYGYTF.

The chain carries TRBV9 and TRBJ1-2; TRBD1 matches at 12 bases. V trimming: 4 bases; J trimming: 4 bases; junction bases outside the gene matches: 5. The CDR3 runs 15 residues. Germline V gene data show CDR1 as SGDLS and CDR2 as YYNGEE. The CDR3 DNA reads TGTGCCAGCAGCACCGGGACAGGGGGCGGCTATGGCTACACCTTC. Translating it yields CASSTGTGGGYGYTF.

This CDR3 is CAWSVSSGPEAGELFF. CDR3 in DNA: TGTGCCTGGAGTGTATCGAGCGGGCCCGAGGCCGGGGAGCTGTTTTTT. The chain links TRBV30 to TRBJ2-2; D is perhaps TRBD2 (6 bases). The V end lost 0 bases, the J end lost 6 bases, and 17 bases lay between the germline ends. CDR1 is GTSNPN, CDR2 SVGIG, per germline (reference sequence). CDR3 size: 16 residues.

The chain employs TRBV10-3 and TRBJ2-1, with D possibly TRBD2 on 6 matching bases. CDR3 length: 14 amino acids. Trimming took 3 bases from V and 9 from J, leaving 15 bases between them. Germline assignment: CDR1 ENHRY and CDR2 SYGVKD. The CDR3 protein is CAISELGGNAEQFF. Here the CDR3 DNA reads TGTGCCATCAGTGAATTGGGGGGAAACGCTGAGCAGTTCTTC.

A few counts support this clone. The chain is built from TRBV5-1 and TRBJ1-1, with D hard to call. Per germline, CDR1 SGHRS and CDR2 YFSETQ. Trimming left V 0 bases short and J 1 base short, with 7 bases between. This CDR3 is 14 amino acids long. CDR3 nucleotides: TGCGCCAGCAGCTTGGGCCACCAGAACACTGAAGCTTTCTTT. This encodes CASSLGHQNTEAFF.

The genes are TRBV5-1 and TRBJ1-4, with a weak D call TRBD1 (5 bases). CDR3 length equals 15 residues. CDR1 is SGHRS and CDR2 is YFSETQ in the germline V gene. V was shortened by 4 bases and J by 6 bases, with 16 bases between the two germline ends. For the CDR3, the DNA is TGCGCCAGCAGCGTGACGGGACGAAGGGATGAAAAACTGTTTTTT. Protein product: CASSVTGRRDEKLFF.

This sequence joins TRBV7-2 and TRBJ2-1; 15 bases are a match to TRBD2. The V gene's germline CDR1 is SGHTA and CDR2 FQGNSA. The trim removed 4 bases at V and 8 bases at J, leaving 6 bases unmatched. The CDR3 has 16 residues. CDR3 region: CASSWGTSGGQDEQFF. For the CDR3, the DNA is TGTGCCAGCAGCTGGGGGACTAGCGGGGGGCAGGATGAGCAGTTCTTC.

DNA of the CDR3: TGTGCCAGCAGTGAGGGGGGCCTCACTGAAGCTTTCTTT. Translated: CASSEGGLTEAFF. The gene calls are TRBV28 and TRBJ1-1; tentative D call: TRBD1 (6 bases). V was clipped by 5 bases and J by 4 bases, with 11 bases between them. Germline V gene data show CDR1 as MDHEN and CDR2 as SYDVKM. CDR3 size: 13 residues.

The CDR3 here is CASSITLFSGNTIYF. The CDR3 DNA follows: TGTGCCAGTAGTATAACACTTTTCTCTGGAAACACCATATATTTT. The genes are TRBV19 and TRBJ1-3; D is unclear. Germline V gene data show CDR1 as LNHDA and CDR2 as SQIVND (reference sequence). Trimming left V 2 bases short and J 0 bases short, with 8 bases between. The CDR3 sequence is 15 residues long.

This sequence joins TRBV6-5 and TRBJ1-2; D remains ambiguous. The CDR3 consists of 14 residues. Deletions cut 7 bases from V and 3 bases from J, with 15 bases between. The germline V gene encodes CDR1 MNHEY and CDR2 SVGAGI. In nucleotides, the CDR3 is TGTGCCAGCACCCCATACCGGGCCGACTATGGCTACACCTTC. Translation gives CASTPYRADYGYTF.

This clone was counted a few times. The genes are TRBV6-5 and TRBJ1-2, with a weak D call TRBD1 (5 bases). V lost 5 bases and J 6 bases, leaving 19 bases between the germline ends. CDR3 length equals 15 residues. In germline, CDR1 is MNHEY, CDR2 SVGAGI. The CDR3 DNA sequence: TGTGCCAGCAGTCCACTCAGGGTTCTTCTTGATGGCTACACCTTC. This encodes CASSPLRVLLDGYTF.

This chain joins TRBV19 and TRBJ1-1; D remains ambiguous. The CDR3 runs 17 residues. The germline V and J ends were trimmed by 3 bases and 6 bases, with 23 bases remaining between them. Germline V CDR1 and CDR2: LNHDA, SQIVND (reference sequence). CDR3 protein: CASSIRSWRRDGSEAFF. CDR3 coding DNA: TGTGCCAGTAGTATTAGGAGTTGGAGAAGGGATGGATCTGAAGCTTTCTTT.

The rearrangement joins TRBV9 to TRBJ2-2; no clear D gene. Deletions cut 3 bases from V and 8 bases from J, with 11 bases between. From germline, CDR1 is SGDLS and CDR2 YYNGEE. There are 13 residues in the CDR3. The CDR3 spells CASSAEWLGELFF. The CDR3 DNA is TGTGCCAGCAGCGCGGAATGGTTGGGGGAGCTGTTTTTT.

The CDR3 region is CASGRTSGGVDTQYF. CDR3 in DNA: TGTGCCAGCGGTCGGACTAGCGGGGGGGTGGATACGCAGTATTTT. The V call is TRBV6-5, the J call TRBJ2-3, with 15 bases fitting TRBD2. Germline values: CDR1 MNHEY, CDR2 SVGAGI. The V segment lost 8 bases and the J segment 6 bases; nucleotides outside the gene matches: 6. This CDR3 is 15 amino acids long.

V and J are TRBV30 and TRBJ1-1; maybe TRBD1 (5 bases). V lost 0 bases and J lost 11, with 13 bases in between. The CDR3 length is 12 residues. The germline CDR1 and CDR2 sequences are GTSNPN and SVGIG (reference sequence). CDR3 coding DNA: TGTGCCTGGAGTGTAGTGGACAACCGGGCTTTCTTT. Translation gives CAWSVVDNRAFF.